This T cell receptor (beta chain) was observed in a study of T cell clonotyping in hematopoietic cell transplantation (dated by TCRdb to the early 2020s). Concerning the study at large: Recipient samples taken before transplant were collected after cytoreduction. Patients were recruited between 2015 and early 2017 and followed until late 2020 or death. A total of under 150 blood samples were gathered in the study from 35 consecutive transplant recipients along with their related donors.

What the research found in general, with its limitations: After transplant, TCR diversity in recipients dropped, and pathologically expanded clonotypes increased progressively from day 30 to day 180. Broader posttransplant TCR repertoire diversity was predicted by donor and pretransplant recipient Inverse Simpson Index values. Only a small fraction of recipient repertoires overlapped donor repertoires, with over 97% appearing de novo at the given depth. The sample size was limited and the cells went unsorted, which meant the CD4 and CD8 repertoire contributions could not be told apart.

Concerning this clone: Its antigen specificity is not known. No base qualities exist here, and no much larger clone lies one base off it.

V loses 4 bases of germline sequence and J loses 1 base, and the interval between the two ends is 7 bases. The germline V gene yields SNHLY for CDR1 and FYNNEI for CDR2. The CDR3 has 13 amino acids, counting the end cysteine and phenylalanine. The CDR3 DNA has 39 bases and is translated from base 1. TCR beta CDR3 regions were amplified from genomic DNA with the immunoSEQ assay, a bias-controlled multiplex PCR using V- and J-specific primers. In a second PCR step, the CDR3 amplicons were tagged with a proprietary barcode plus Illumina adapter sequences. An Illumina MiSeq instrument was used for sequencing of the CDR3 libraries. From the authors' description of their analysis: Export and quality control were performed with immunoSEQ Analyzer 3.0, and downstream analyses were performed with R Bioconductor and Immunarch. Only productive rearrangements within the normalized downsampled data set were used in the calculation of repertoire metrics. Pathologically expanded clonotypes were defined as those larger than 5 templates in the normalized cohort. The Inverse Simpson Index was used to measure repertoire diversity. The non-normalized data set was used for CMV-specificity analyses so that all clonotypes could be captured. This immuneACCESS table, as held by TCRdb, lists in-frame sequences with V and J called but not all clones. Of the missing ones, under half trace to an unresolved V gene in checked studies; the others have no known cause. Clone size and V and J calls were adopted from that table, with D and trimming inferred from the DNA. This sample lists under 30,000 clones; about 80% were detected once. The top ten clonotypes cover 6.8% of the sample.

This specimen's time point label, interpreted: recipient sample about 28 days before transplant, after cytoreduction. Blood samples were obtained from recipients approximately 28 days before transplant and at days 30, 100 and 180 after transplant. Nuclei Lysis Solution was used to extract genomic DNA from fresh or cryopreserved unfractionated peripheral blood mononuclear cells. The sample in question was peripheral blood mononuclear cells, obtained before stem cell transplant. This sequence originates from a woman aged 25 to 45 with chronic myeloid leukemia. Some clones in this sample may be carry-over from other donors' samples. The rearranged segments are TRBV2 and TRBJ1-1; the D gene cannot be named for sure. The CDR3 reads CASSVKENTEAFF. The nucleotides are TGTGCCAGCAGTGTTAAGGAGAACACTGAAGCTTTCTTT.